Below, 11 T cell receptor beta chains from the same sample are listed, as sequenced in a study of metastatic and nonmetastatic thyroid tumors. Using MiXCR, TCRdb re-called clones from the PCR reads. The sample has around 46,000 clones, around 21% seen once. No patient had received any treatment before thyroid surgery. Sequencing was carried out using blood. These receptors all stem from a male donor with papillary thyroid cancer or a benign thyroid nodule (not recorded which). Some clones in this sample may be carry-over from other donors' samples.

This clone was counted many times. The J gene is TRBJ2-3, the V gene TRBV19; 13 nucleotides align to TRBD2. The ends lost 8 bases at V and 5 bases at J; junction bases unmatched: 4. Per the germline V gene, CDR1 is LNHDA and CDR2 is SQIVND (reference sequence). CDR3 length: 14 amino acids. The DNA for the CDR3 is TGTGCCAGTCGACTAGCGGGAGGAGGAGATACGCAGTATTTT. Protein sequence: CASRLAGGGDTQYF.

Many counts were recorded for this clone. This sequence joins TRBV6-2 or TRBV6-3 and TRBJ1-5; TRBD1 is a possible D gene (5 bases). The CDR3 is 17 amino acids. Trimming took off 6 bases at V and 3 bases at J, with 21 bases between the two ends. Germline values: CDR1 MNHEY, CDR2 SVGEGT. In DNA, the CDR3 is TGTGCCAGCAGGCACCTTCACGACAGATCATACAATCAGCCCCAGCATTTT. This translates into CASRHLHDRSYNQPQHF.

The chain carries TRBV6-2 or TRBV6-3 and TRBJ2-6; 13 bases align to TRBD2. Germline V CDR1 and CDR2: MNHEY, SVGEGT. The CDR3 length is 21 residues. V was pared by 1 base and J by 4 bases, with 13 bases of the junction left unmatched. The CDR3 DNA is TGTGCCAGCAGTTACTTCTATCGACTAGCGGGAGGCACTAAGGGGGCCAACGTCCTGACTTTC. It is translated as CASSYFYRLAGGTKGANVLTF.

This clone was seen at least ten times. The genes are TRBV12-3 or TRBV12-4 and TRBJ2-7; D unresolved. The CDR3 sequence is 14 residues long. V was trimmed by 0 bases and J by 0 bases, leaving 6 bases between them. In DNA, the CDR3 is TGTGCCAGCAGTTTAGCGGGCTTCTCCTACGAGCAGTACTTC. Translation: CASSLAGFSYEQYF.

This clone was recorded many times. The genes are TRBV11-1 and TRBJ2-6; TRBD2 matches at 10 bases. Germline CDR1 and CDR2: SGHAT and FQDESV (reference sequence). Trimming took 1 base from V and 0 from J; bases not matched to a gene: 0. This CDR3 spans 17 amino acids. The CDR3 sequence is CASSLGTSGSGANVLTF. The CDR3 DNA reads TGTGCCAGCAGCTTAGGGACTAGCGGCTCTGGGGCCAACGTCCTGACTTTC.

The sample holds a few counts of this clone. This may be a read error, as it is one base from a much larger clone. The gene calls are TRBV19 and TRBJ2-5, with unresolved D. V dropped 4 bases and J dropped 1 base, with 4 bases sitting between them. The CDR3 loop spans 12 amino acids. Germline assignment: CDR1 LNHDA and CDR2 SQIVND (reference sequence). The CDR3 nucleotides are TGTGCCAGTAGTAATGGCCAAGAGACCCAGTACTTC. Translated, it gives CASSNGQETQYF. Full variable domain (missing parts from reference TRBV19 and TRBJ2-5): DGGITQSPKYLFRKEGQNVTLSCEQNLNHDAMYWYRQDPGQGLRLIYYSQIVNDFQKGDIAEGYSVSREKKESFPLTVTSAQKNPTAFYLCASSNGQETQYFGPGTRLLVL.

The chain combines TRBV18 with TRBJ1-5, with a weak D call TRBD1 (6 bases). Deletions cut 5 bases from V and 1 base from J, with 6 bases between. The CDR3 contains 13 residues. The germline CDR1 and CDR2 sequences are KGHSH and LQKENI. Here the CDR3 reads CASSTGSNQPQHF. CDR3 sequence (DNA): TGTGCCAGCTCAACAGGGAGCAATCAGCCCCAGCATTTT. The full variable domain, completed using reference TRBV18 and TRBJ1-5, is NAGVMQNPRHLVRRRGQEARLRCSPMKGHSHVYWYRQLPEEGLKFMVYLQKENIIDESGMPKERFSAEFPKEGPSILRIQQVVRGDSAAYFCASSTGSNQPQHFGDGTRLSIL.

This clone showed up many times. The J gene is TRBJ2-5, the V gene TRBV18; D unresolved. V was trimmed by 3 bases and J by 6 bases, leaving 11 bases between them. Germline V gives CDR1 KGHSH, CDR2 LQKENI. The CDR3 is 13 residues long. CDR3 residues: CASSPEEGKTQYF. In nucleotides, the CDR3 is TGTGCCAGCTCACCCGAGGAAGGAAAGACCCAGTACTTC.

About this clone itself: A much larger clone is a single base away; this may be a read error. This chain connects TRBV7-2 to TRBJ1-2, with no clear D. V dropped 4 bases and J dropped 8 bases, with 17 bases sitting between them. Germline V lookup: CDR1 SGHTA, CDR2 FQGNSA. This CDR3 spans 14 amino acids. Here the CDR3 reads CASSSPGWLGGYTF. The CDR3 DNA reads TGTGCCAGCAGCTCGCCGGGGTGGCTGGGAGGCTACACCTTC. The complete variable domain, with remaining parts taken from reference TRBV7-2 and TRBJ1-2, reads GAGVSQSPSNKVTEKGKDVELRCDPISGHTALYWYRQSLGQGLEFLIYFQGNSAPDKSGLPSDRFSAERTGGSVSTLTIQRTQQEDSAVYLCASSSPGWLGGYTFGSGTRLTVV.

This chain connects TRBV11-2 to TRBJ2-1, with TRBD2 matching 13 bases. V lost 4 bases and J lost 9; bases outside the gene matches: 9. The CDR3 totals 16 residues. CDR1 is SGHAT and CDR2 is FQNNGV in the germline V gene. The CDR3 region has the DNA TGTGCCAGCAGCTCCCGACTAGCGGGAGGCCGGGGTGAGCAGTTCTTC. Translation gives CASSSRLAGGRGEQFF.

V and J are TRBV15 and TRBJ1-4, with D perhaps matching TRBD1 (5 bases). V was cut by 3 bases and J by 7 bases, with 15 bases left in between. Germline loops: CDR1 LNHNV, CDR2 YYDKDF (reference sequence). CDR3 length: 15 residues. Here the CDR3 DNA reads TGTGCCACCAGCAGTAATCCAGGGTATGGTGAAAAACTGTTTTTT. Translating it yields CATSSNPGYGEKLFF.